A single sample gave rise to the 32 T cell receptor beta chains below, sequenced in a study of T-cell reconstitution after alpha-beta-depleted transplantation in children. Using unique molecular identifiers, the investigators prepared the TCRbeta library. TCRdb fed the PCR reads into MiXCR, producing one record per CDR3 protein. This table holds roughly 400,000 distinct CDR3 sequences, around two fifths found once. Sequencing used PBMCs, obtained before TCRalphabeta/CD19-depleted stem cell transplant. These receptors all stem from a girl aged 2-9 years with aplastic anemia, due to receive a stem cell transplant.

This chain connects TRBV6-1 to TRBJ2-7; D remains ambiguous. V was clipped by 10 bases and J by 1 base, with 20 bases between them. The germline CDR1 and CDR2 sequences are MNHNS and SASEGT. The CDR3 spans 15 residues. The CDR3 protein is CATRARGGSSYEQYF. CDR3 bases: TGTGCCACTAGAGCACGCGGCGGATCGTCCTACGAGCAGTACTTC.

This clonotype was recorded a few times. This chain joins TRBV28 and TRBJ2-3; 8 positions match TRBD2. The CDR3 is 15 amino acids. Germline V CDR1 and CDR2: MDHEN, SYDVKM. Losses at the gene ends were 4 bases for V and 2 bases for J; bases not matched to a gene: 5. The CDR3 spells CASSYTSGDTDTQYF. The CDR3 coding sequence is TGTGCCAGCAGTTATACTAGCGGAGACACAGATACGCAGTATTTT.

The sample holds many counts of this clonotype. This rearrangement joins TRBV14 to TRBJ2-3, with D perhaps matching TRBD1 (5 bases). The CDR3 covers 15 residues. The V end lost 4 bases, the J end lost 0 bases, and 11 bases lay between the germline ends. Germline V gene sequence: CDR1 SGHDN, CDR2 FVKESK. The CDR3 reads CASSLWGPSTDTQYF. CDR3 coding DNA: TGTGCCAGCAGCCTCTGGGGCCCTAGCACAGATACGCAGTATTTT.

This clonotype was found a few times. The chain is built from TRBV7-9 and TRBJ2-6; 7 bases line up with TRBD1. Trimming at V came to 5 bases and at J to 8 bases, leaving 6 bases not matched to a gene. Germline CDR1 SEHNR, CDR2 FQNEAQ (reference sequence). The CDR3 covers 14 residues. The CDR3 region has the DNA TGTGCCAGCAGCCCCCAGACAGGGCCCAACGTCCTGACTTTC. Translation: CASSPQTGPNVLTF.

This chain links TRBV7-8 with TRBJ2-7, with 8 bases fitting TRBD2. The CDR3 loop spans 16 amino acids. Germline V gives CDR1 SGHVS, CDR2 FQNEAQ. V lost 5 bases and J lost 3; bases outside the gene matches: 12. This CDR3 is CASSPVRGTSFYEQYF. For the CDR3, the DNA is TGTGCCAGCAGCCCGGTACGGGGGACTAGTTTCTACGAGCAGTACTTC.

Only a few counts were recorded for this clonotype. The chain has TRBV27 and TRBJ1-2; 7 nucleotides align to TRBD1. J gave up 0 bases and V 5 bases, and 9 bases lay outside the gene matches. This CDR3 comprises 16 residues. Germline V gene sequence: CDR1 MNHEY, CDR2 SMNVEV (reference sequence). The CDR3 region has the DNA TGTGCCAGCAGTCCGACTCGGGACAGCGCTAACTATGGCTACACCTTC. Its translation: CASSPTRDSANYGYTF.

This clonotype appeared a single time. This chain joins TRBV7-6 and TRBJ2-7; possibly TRBD2 for D (5 bases). V lost 4 bases and J lost 7, with 26 bases in between. The CDR3 is 17 residues long. Germline assignment: CDR1 SGHVS and CDR2 FNYEAQ. The CDR3 protein is CASSSNPVDYLSGEQYF. CDR3 DNA sequence: TGTGCCAGCAGCTCCAACCCGGTCGACTACCTATCGGGGGAGCAGTACTTC.

J is TRBJ2-5 and V is TRBV2; tentative D call: TRBD2 (6 bases). Trimming shortened V by 10 bases and J by 6 bases, and 18 bases separated the two germline ends. CDR1 and CDR2 from the germline V gene are SNHLY and FYNNEI. CDR3 length: 13 residues. This CDR3 is CAITRGRLKTQYF. The CDR3, as DNA: TGTGCCATAACACGGGGGAGGTTGAAGACCCAGTACTTC.

The chain joins TRBV4-2 to TRBJ1-2; no firm D call. The CDR3 has 13 residues. Trimming removed 5 bases at V and 3 bases at J, with 10 bases between. Germline values: CDR1 LGHNA, CDR2 YNFKEQ. The CDR3 coding sequence is TGTGCCAGCAGCGAGACAACTGACTATGGCTACACCTTC. As protein: CASSETTDYGYTF.

The chain joins TRBV5-1 to TRBJ2-1; D might be TRBD1 or TRBD2, each matching 7 bases. The CDR3 runs to 15 residues. Per the germline V gene, CDR1 is SGHRS and CDR2 is YFSETQ. Trimming took off 4 bases at V and 2 bases at J, with 13 bases between the two ends. CDR3 region: CASSLRGGPYNEQFF. In DNA form, the CDR3 reads TGCGCCAGCAGCCTCAGGGGGGGCCCCTACAATGAGCAGTTCTTC.

In its sample, this clonotype was seen a few times. CDR3 sequence reads: CASSRGGAYNEQFF. CDR3 in DNA: TGCGCCAGCAGCCGCGGGGGGGCGTACAATGAGCAGTTCTTC. The rearrangement links TRBV4-3 to TRBJ2-1; 9 nucleotides line up with TRBD2. There are 14 residues in the CDR3. Germline CDR1 LGHNA, CDR2 YSLEER. V shed 4 bases and J 4 bases; nucleotides not matched to a gene: 2.

Only a few counts were recorded for this clonotype. V gene TRBV4-1 combines with J gene TRBJ2-4; the D gene is possibly TRBD1 (6 bases). The CDR3 contains 17 residues. Per germline, CDR1 MGHRA and CDR2 YSYEKL. V was trimmed by 1 base and J by 3 bases, leaving 16 bases between them. Here the CDR3 DNA reads TGCGCCAGCAGCCAAGTATTGGGGGCCCAGGACAAAAACATTCAGTACTTC. As protein: CASSQVLGAQDKNIQYF.

V usage is TRBV5-6 and J usage is TRBJ2-5, with D tentatively TRBD2 (6 bases). This CDR3 spans 16 amino acids. V was cut by 4 bases and J by 0 bases, with 16 bases left in between. The V gene's germline CDR1 is SGHDT and CDR2 YYEEEE. Here the CDR3 DNA reads TGTGCCAGCAGCCCCTCGGTTGCGGGGTACCAAGAGACCCAGTACTTC. The encoded protein is CASSPSVAGYQETQYF.

The chain couples TRBV12-3 or TRBV12-4 to TRBJ2-3, with 8 bases matching TRBD1. The trim removed 7 bases at V and 2 bases at J, leaving 8 bases unmatched. CDR3 length: 15 amino acids. The CDR3 bases are TGTGCCAGCACCGAGACAGGGGCCAACACAGATACGCAGTATTTT. The encoded protein is CASTETGANTDTQYF.

This clonotype showed up many times. The chain combines TRBV6-5 with TRBJ2-1; D gene ambiguous. CDR3 length equals 14 residues. Germline V gene data show CDR1 as MNHEY and CDR2 as SVGAGI. V was cut by 3 bases and J by 5 bases, with 11 bases left in between. The CDR3, as DNA: TGTGCCAGCAGTTATACGAGAGGTGACAATGAGCAGTTCTTC. As protein: CASSYTRGDNEQFF.

J is TRBJ2-7 and V is TRBV12-3 or TRBV12-4; D call uncertain. The CDR3 is 12 residues long. Trimming took 6 bases from V and 4 from J, leaving 10 bases between them. CDR3 sequence reads: CASSPWRYEQYF. The CDR3 DNA sequence: TGTGCCAGCAGCCCCTGGCGATACGAGCAGTACTTC.

Worth noting for this clonotype: This may be a read error: a much more frequent sequence differs by one nucleotide. The chain recombines TRBV20-1 with TRBJ2-2, with 10 bases that match TRBD1. The CDR3 has 14 amino acids. Germline V gene sequence: CDR1 DFQATT, CDR2 SNEGSKA (reference sequence). CDR3 loop: CSARDRGATGGLFF. The CDR3 nucleotides are TGCAGTGCCCGGGACAGGGGAGCCACCGGGGGGCTGTTTTTT.

This clonotype occurred many times. This chain's CDR3 is CASSQVGQGVTEQFF. CDR3 sequence (DNA): TGCGCCAGCAGCCAAGTGGGACAGGGAGTTACGGAGCAGTTCTTC. The J gene is TRBJ2-1, the V gene TRBV4-1; 9 bases line up with TRBD1. J gave up 10 bases and V 1 base, and 8 bases lay outside the gene matches. The CDR3 is made up of 15 amino acids. Germline V lookup: CDR1 MGHRA, CDR2 YSYEKL.

This clonotype was picked up many times. J is TRBJ2-7 and V is TRBV12-3 or TRBV12-4, with 9 bases that match TRBD2. V was clipped by 5 bases and J by 3 bases; unmatched bases: 8. This CDR3 has 15 amino acids. The CDR3 sequence is CASSGGSGRIYEQYF. CDR3 coding DNA: TGTGCCAGCAGTGGTGGAAGCGGGAGGATCTACGAGCAGTACTTC.

A single count supports this clonotype. This sequence joins TRBV6-6 and TRBJ2-5; TRBD2 might be the D (5 bases). Trimming took 7 bases from V and 5 from J, leaving 14 bases between them. This CDR3 spans 13 amino acids. Germline values: CDR1 MNHNY, CDR2 SVGAGI (reference sequence). CDR3 residues: CASTPSGSETQYF. The CDR3 coding sequence is TGTGCCAGCACCCCTTCGGGGTCTGAGACCCAGTACTTC.

The chain employs TRBV7-9 and TRBJ1-2; the D is unclear. CDR3 size: 12 residues. Trimming stripped 4 bases from V and 10 bases from J, with 13 bases between. In germline, CDR1 is SEHNR, CDR2 FQNEAQ (reference sequence). The CDR3 sequence: CASSYQETDYTF. The CDR3 bases are TGTGCCAGCAGCTACCAGGAAACGGACTACACCTTC. The variable domain in full, with the rest retrieved from reference TRBV7-9 and TRBJ1-2, is DTGVSQNPRHKITKRGQNVTFRCDPISEHNRLYWYRQTLGQGPEFLTYFQNEAQLEKSRLLSDRFSAERPKGSFSTLEIQRTEQGDSAMYLCASSYQETDYTFGSGTRLTVV.

The chain recombines TRBV20-1 with TRBJ2-3; D unclear. Germline V CDR1 and CDR2: DFQATT, SNEGSKA (reference sequence). The ends were cut back, 5 bases at V and 2 bases at J, with 17 bases in the middle. The CDR3 consists of 15 residues. The CDR3, as DNA: TGCAGTGCTGGCCCCGCGGTCGCGAACACAGATACGCAGTATTTT. Translated, it gives CSAGPAVANTDTQYF.

This clonotype occurred a few times. This chain connects TRBV5-1 to TRBJ2-7, with 8 bases that match TRBD1. The V gene end was trimmed by 4 bases and the J gene end by 5 bases; junction bases not matched to a gene: 8. CDR3 length: 14 amino acids. Germline V gives CDR1 SGHRS, CDR2 YFSETQ. CDR3 protein: CASSNRDRTHEQYF. The DNA of the CDR3 is TGCGCCAGCAGCAACAGGGACAGGACCCACGAGCAGTACTTC.

CDR3 sequence (DNA): TGCAGCGCTGCGGCTACCTACGAGCAGTACTTC. Translation: CSAAATYEQYF. The V and J genes are TRBV20-1 and TRBJ2-7; D is ambiguous. The CDR3 has 11 amino acids. CDR1 and CDR2 (germline): DFQATT, SNEGSKA (reference sequence).

This clonotype has just a few counts. The CDR3, as DNA: TGTGCCAGCAGTTTAAAGCGGGGATTGTACGAGCAGTACTTC. This encodes CASSLKRGLYEQYF. The V and J genes are TRBV28 and TRBJ2-7; the match to TRBD2 covers 7 bases. CDR1 MDHEN and CDR2 SYDVKM come from the germline V gene. The CDR3 loop spans 14 amino acids. J lost 4 bases, V lost 2 bases, and 5 bases had no gene match.

The genes are TRBV12-3 or TRBV12-4 and TRBJ2-7, with TRBD1 as a possible D gene (6 bases). V dropped 5 bases and J dropped 6 bases, with 8 bases sitting between them. CDR3 length equals 11 residues. The CDR3: CASSVQGEQYF. The CDR3 region has the DNA TGTGCCAGCAGTGTACAGGGCGAGCAGTACTTC.

This clonotype occurred many times. V usage is TRBV20-1 and J usage is TRBJ1-2; D perhaps matches TRBD1 (6 bases). In germline, CDR1 is DFQATT, CDR2 SNEGSKA (reference sequence). This CDR3 is 13 amino acids long. Trimming took 1 base from V and 5 from J, leaving 11 bases between them. The CDR3 region has the DNA TGCAGTGCTAGAGTTGGGGGCCAATATGGCTACACCTTC. It codes for CSARVGGQYGYTF.

This clonotype was recorded a few times. Germline is not matched at one junction end, which may reflect a read error. The J gene is TRBJ2-7, the V gene TRBV7-7; 7 bases match TRBD1. The germline gives CDR1 SSHAT, CDR2 FNYEAQ (reference sequence). The CDR3 has 14 amino acids. CDR3 loop: CASSLTQGQSEQYF. DNA of the CDR3: TGTGCTAGCAGCTTAACGCAGGGACAGTCCGAGCAGTACTTC.

Ten or more counts support this clonotype. This chain uses TRBV5-1 with TRBJ2-7, with D perhaps matching TRBD1 (5 bases). The V gene lost 4 bases and the J gene lost 0 bases, with 14 bases spanning the gap. Looked up from germline, CDR1 is SGHRS and CDR2 is YFSETQ. The CDR3 loop spans 15 amino acids. This CDR3 is CASSPQPQGSYEQYF. As DNA, the CDR3 is TGCGCCAGCAGCCCCCAACCGCAGGGCTCCTACGAGCAGTACTTC.

This clonotype was counted between two and nine times. The rearrangement links TRBV6-5 to TRBJ2-1; unclear D gene. Trimming cost V 2 bases and J 5 bases, with 13 bases left between them. This CDR3 spans 15 amino acids. CDR1 MNHEY and CDR2 SVGAGI come from the germline V gene. The CDR3 bases are TGTGCCAGCAGTTACGACGGTGGTTCCAACAATGAGCAGTTCTTC. Translating it yields CASSYDGGSNNEQFF.

There are many counts of this clonotype. The rearrangement uses TRBV15 and TRBJ1-1, with 8 bases identical to TRBD1. There are 15 residues in the CDR3. Per germline, CDR1 LNHNV and CDR2 YYDKDF (reference sequence). Trimming at V came to 5 bases and at J to 3 bases, leaving 8 bases not matched to a gene. The CDR3 DNA is TGTGCCACCAGCCCCTCGGGACAGGCCTACACTGAAGCTTTCTTT. Protein sequence: CATSPSGQAYTEAFF. The full variable domain, with the rest looked up from reference TRBV15 and TRBJ1-1, is DAMVIQNPRYQVTQFGKPVTLSCSQTLNHNVMYWYQQKSSQAPKLLFHYYDKDFNNEADTPDNFQSRRPNTSFCFLDIRSPGLGDTAMYLCATSPSGQAYTEAFFGQGTRLTVV.

The DNA for the CDR3 is TGCGCCAGCAGCCAAGAAGTTAGGACAGGGTCATATGAAAAACTGTTTTTT. Protein product: CASSQEVRTGSYEKLFF. This chain links TRBV4-1 with TRBJ1-4, with 8 bases aligning to TRBD1. The germline V gene encodes CDR1 MGHRA and CDR2 YSYEKL. The CDR3 runs to 17 residues. The ends lost 0 bases at V and 6 bases at J; junction bases unmatched: 9.